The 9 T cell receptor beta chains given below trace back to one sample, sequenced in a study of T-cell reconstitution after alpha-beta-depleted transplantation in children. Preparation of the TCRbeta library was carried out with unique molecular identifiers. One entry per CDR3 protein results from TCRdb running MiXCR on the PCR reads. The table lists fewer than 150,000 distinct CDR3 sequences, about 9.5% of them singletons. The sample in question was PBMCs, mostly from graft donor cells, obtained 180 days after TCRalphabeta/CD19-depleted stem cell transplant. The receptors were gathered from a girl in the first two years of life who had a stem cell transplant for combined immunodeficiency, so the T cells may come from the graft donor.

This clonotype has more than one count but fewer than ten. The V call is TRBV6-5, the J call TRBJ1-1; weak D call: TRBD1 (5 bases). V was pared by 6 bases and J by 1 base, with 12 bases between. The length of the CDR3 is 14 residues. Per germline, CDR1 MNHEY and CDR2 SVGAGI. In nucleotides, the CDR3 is TGTGCCAGCAGCCGGGACTTTTCGAACACTGAAGCTTTCTTT. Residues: CASSRDFSNTEAFF.

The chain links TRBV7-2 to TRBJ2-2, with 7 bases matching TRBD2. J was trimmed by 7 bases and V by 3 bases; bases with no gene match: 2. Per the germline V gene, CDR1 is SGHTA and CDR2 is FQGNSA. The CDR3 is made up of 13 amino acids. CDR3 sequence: CASSLGRDGELFF. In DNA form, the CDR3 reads TGTGCCAGCAGCTTGGGGAGGGACGGGGAGCTGTTTTTT.

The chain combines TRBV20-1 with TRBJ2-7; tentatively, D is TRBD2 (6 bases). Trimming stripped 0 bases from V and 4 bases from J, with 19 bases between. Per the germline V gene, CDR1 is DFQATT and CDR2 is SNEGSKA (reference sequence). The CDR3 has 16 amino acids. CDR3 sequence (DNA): TGCAGTGCTAGAGATTGGGGACTGGCCCGAGGATACGAGCAGTACTTC. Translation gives CSARDWGLARGYEQYF.

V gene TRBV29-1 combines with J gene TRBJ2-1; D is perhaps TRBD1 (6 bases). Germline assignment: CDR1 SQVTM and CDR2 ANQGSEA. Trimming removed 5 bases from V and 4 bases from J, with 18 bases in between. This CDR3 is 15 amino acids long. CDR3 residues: CSVPTLMQGYNEQFF. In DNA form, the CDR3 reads TGCAGCGTTCCCACCCTAATGCAGGGGTACAATGAGCAGTTCTTC.

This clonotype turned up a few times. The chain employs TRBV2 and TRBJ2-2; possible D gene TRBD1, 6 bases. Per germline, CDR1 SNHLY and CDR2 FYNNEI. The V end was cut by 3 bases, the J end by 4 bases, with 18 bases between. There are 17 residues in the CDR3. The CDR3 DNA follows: TGTGCCAGCAGTGATTTTCCGGGACAAGGAGGCACCGGGGAGCTGTTTTTT. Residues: CASSDFPGQGGTGELFF.

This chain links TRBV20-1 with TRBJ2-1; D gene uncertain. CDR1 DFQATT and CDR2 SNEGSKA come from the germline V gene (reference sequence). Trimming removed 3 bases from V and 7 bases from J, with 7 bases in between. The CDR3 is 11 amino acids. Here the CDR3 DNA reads TGCAGTGCTAGCGCCAAGAATGAGCAGTTCTTC. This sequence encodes CSASAKNEQFF.

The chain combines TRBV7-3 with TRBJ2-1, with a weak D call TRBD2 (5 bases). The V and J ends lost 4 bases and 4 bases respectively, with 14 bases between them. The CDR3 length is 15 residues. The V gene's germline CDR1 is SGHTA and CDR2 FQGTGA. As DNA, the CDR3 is TGTGCCAGCAGCTGGGGAAGAGCGGATTACAATGAGCAGTTCTTC. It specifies CASSWGRADYNEQFF.

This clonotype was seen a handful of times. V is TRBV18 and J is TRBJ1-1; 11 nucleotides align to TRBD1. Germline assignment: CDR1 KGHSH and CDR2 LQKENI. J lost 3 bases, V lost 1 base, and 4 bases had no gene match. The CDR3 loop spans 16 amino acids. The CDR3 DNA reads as TGTGCCAGCTCACCACGCCGGGACAGGGGGGACACTGAAGCTTTCTTT. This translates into CASSPRRDRGDTEAFF.

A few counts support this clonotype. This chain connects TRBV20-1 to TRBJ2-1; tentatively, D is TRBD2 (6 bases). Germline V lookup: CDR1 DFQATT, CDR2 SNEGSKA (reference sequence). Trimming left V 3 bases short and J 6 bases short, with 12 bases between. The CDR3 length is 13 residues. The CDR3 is CSASGGLSNEQFF. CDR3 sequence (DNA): TGCAGTGCTAGTGGGGGGTTGAGCAATGAGCAGTTCTTC.